The rows below give T cell receptor beta chains drawn from one sample of a study of identical twins. TCRdb called the 5' RACE reads again in MiXCR, with one record for every CDR3 protein. This sample has 450,000 to 500,000 distinct CDR3 sequences, with approximately 15% found just once. This same sample was also taken into another study, of yellow fever vaccine responses in identical twins.

The sample consisted of CD4+ T cells sorted from blood. The receptors come from a woman aged 18-29 years in good health. The CDR3 runs from the conserved cysteine through the conserved F or W. D genes are given only for firm matches. Part of the rows lack a size; the others show once, few, many or a class for expanded clones.

d_gene	abundance	v_gene	j_gene	CDR3aa	CDR3nt
TRBD1	few	TRBV7-6	TRBJ2-2	CASQAGTGRTGELFF	TGTGCCAGCCAGGCCGGGACAGGGCGCACCGGGGAGCTGTTTTTT
NA	few	TRBV28	TRBJ1-5	CASSWGGPGQPQHF	TGTGCCAGCAGTTGGGGGGGGCCGGGTCAGCCCCAGCATTTT
NA	NA	TRBV4-2	TRBJ1-5	CASSQDRRTNQPQHF	TGTGCCAGCAGCCAAGATCGAAGAACCAATCAGCCCCAGCATTTT
TRBD1	few	TRBV7-2	TRBJ1-1	CASSSRTGLSTEAFF	TGTGCCAGCAGCTCCCGGACAGGGCTGAGCACTGAAGCTTTCTTT
NA	NA	TRBV4-3	TRBJ2-3	CASSQDRGSGSTDTQYF	TGCGCCAGCAGCCAAGATAGAGGCAGCGGGAGCACAGATACGCAGTATTTT
TRBD2	few	TRBV12-3/TRBV12-4	TRBJ2-3	CASNVAGEADTQYF	TGTGCCAGCAACGTAGCGGGAGAGGCAGATACGCAGTATTTT
NA	NA	TRBV15	TRBJ2-1	CATSRVGERLFF	TGTGCCACCAGCCGGGTAGGGGAACGTTTGTTCTTC
NA	few	TRBV7-2	TRBJ2-7	CASSLGTVRQYF	TGTGCCAGCAGCTTAGGGACGGTTAGGCAGTACTTC
TRBD2	few	TRBV27	TRBJ2-1	CASSERGVSYNEQFF	TGTGCCAGCAGTGAACGGGGGGTCTCCTACAATGAGCAGTTCTTC
NA	NA	TRBV2	TRBJ2-7	CASSVEDHWSLSSYEQYF	TGTGCCAGCAGTGTCGAAGACCATTGGTCCCTTTCCTCCTACGAGCAGTACTTC
NA	NA	TRBV3-1	TRBJ2-5	CASQRTQETQYF	TGTGCCAGCCAGCGGACGCAAGAGACCCAGTACTTC
TRBD2	few	TRBV7-2	TRBJ2-7	CASSLVGSGAVYEQYF	TGTGCCAGCAGCTTAGTGGGTAGCGGGGCCGTGTACGAGCAGTACTTC
TRBD2	NA	TRBV28	TRBJ2-6	CATQAGGSGANVLTF	TGTGCCACACAGGCGGGGGGCTCTGGGGCCAACGTCCTGACTTTC
TRBD1	NA	TRBV29-1	TRBJ2-6	CSVAGQGGWANVLTF	TGCAGCGTTGCCGGACAGGGTGGGTGGGCCAACGTCCTGACTTTC
NA	NA	TRBV6-5	TRBJ2-7	CASSYSSGVGYEQYF	TGTGCCAGCAGTTACTCTTCCGGGGTAGGCTACGAGCAGTACTTC
NA	many	TRBV29-1	TRBJ2-5	CSVGEETQYF	TGCAGCGTTGGGGAGGAGACCCAGTACTTC
NA	few	TRBV5-1	TRBJ2-6	CASSLADPSRSVSGANVLTF	TGCGCCAGCAGCTTGGCAGACCCTTCTCGTTCGGTCTCTGGGGCCAACGTCCTGACTTTC
TRBD1	few	TRBV7-9	TRBJ2-1	CASSQGTGSSYNEQFF	TGTGCCAGCAGCCAGGGGACAGGGAGCTCCTACAATGAGCAGTTCTTC
TRBD1	NA	TRBV12-3/TRBV12-4	TRBJ1-2	CASSSTGGRIYGYTF	TGTGCCAGCAGTTCGACAGGGGGAAGGATCTATGGCTACACCTTC
NA	NA	TRBV5-5	TRBJ1-2	CASSESPTRGNYGYTF	TGTGCCAGCAGCGAGAGCCCCACAAGGGGTAACTATGGCTACACCTTC